Shown below are 10 T cell receptor beta chains from a single sample sequenced in a study of monozygotic twins with inflammatory bowel disease. From its re-call of the 5' RACE reads, TCRdb lists each CDR3 protein once, without DNA. Recorded here are 200,000 to 250,000 distinct CDR3 sequences; the top ten clones represent approximately 1.6%. Specimen: blood. The receptors here all came from a human donor with ulcerative colitis or Crohn's disease, or a healthy co-twin of an affected twin (not recorded which).

The chain couples TRBV20-1 to TRBJ2-2. Germline lookup yields CDR1 DFQATT and CDR2 SNEGSKA (reference sequence). This CDR3 comprises 11 residues. The CDR3 loop reads CSAETSGGLFF.

The chain is built from TRBV6-5 and TRBJ2-4; there is no DNA to check the TCRdb D call of TRBD1. Germline lookup yields CDR1 MNHEY and CDR2 SVGAGI. The CDR3 totals 19 residues. The CDR3 protein is CASSYSRPRAQITKNIQYF.

This chain uses TRBV3-1 with TRBJ2-5. This CDR3 is built from 15 residues. Germline V gives CDR1 LGHDT, CDR2 YNNKEL (reference sequence). CDR3 amino acids: CASSQEIFREETQYF.

The chain joins TRBV6-1 to TRBJ2-7. CDR3 length equals 14 residues. Germline lookup yields CDR1 MNHNS and CDR2 SASEGT. CDR3: CASRETYSIYEQYF.

This sequence joins TRBV15 and TRBJ2-3; TCRdb outputs TRBD1, but without DNA this stays unchecked. Germline CDR1 reads LNHNV; CDR2 reads YYDKDF (reference sequence). CDR3 length equals 12 residues. CDR3 residues: CATSRREDTQYF.

The V call is TRBV6-1, the J call TRBJ1-2. Germline lookup yields CDR1 MNHNS and CDR2 SASEGT. CDR3 length: 15 amino acids. This CDR3 is CASSPSRGLNYGYTF.

The chain links TRBV27 to TRBJ1-4; as DNA is missing, the TRBD1 call by TCRdb cannot be tested. Germline V gene data show CDR1 as MNHEY and CDR2 as SMNVEV (reference sequence). The CDR3 is made up of 14 amino acids. This CDR3 is CASSYTGRGEKLFF.

The chain employs TRBV10-3 and TRBJ2-7; TCRdb's assignment of TRBD1 cannot be checked, as there is no DNA. Germline V gives CDR1 ENHRY, CDR2 SYGVKD. There are 14 residues in the CDR3. The CDR3: CAISAAGENYEQYF.

This sequence joins TRBV7-7 and TRBJ2-5; no DNA is available, so the TRBD1 call from TCRdb remains unchecked. Germline loops: CDR1 SSHAT, CDR2 FNYEAQ (reference sequence). This CDR3 comprises 16 residues. The CDR3 is CASSWGRGSEDKTQYF.

CDR3 loop: CSAPRDSYNEQFF. The chain has TRBV20-1 and TRBJ2-1; TCRdb calls TRBD1, which cannot be checked without DNA. Germline loops: CDR1 DFQATT, CDR2 SNEGSKA (reference sequence). The length of the CDR3 is 13 residues.